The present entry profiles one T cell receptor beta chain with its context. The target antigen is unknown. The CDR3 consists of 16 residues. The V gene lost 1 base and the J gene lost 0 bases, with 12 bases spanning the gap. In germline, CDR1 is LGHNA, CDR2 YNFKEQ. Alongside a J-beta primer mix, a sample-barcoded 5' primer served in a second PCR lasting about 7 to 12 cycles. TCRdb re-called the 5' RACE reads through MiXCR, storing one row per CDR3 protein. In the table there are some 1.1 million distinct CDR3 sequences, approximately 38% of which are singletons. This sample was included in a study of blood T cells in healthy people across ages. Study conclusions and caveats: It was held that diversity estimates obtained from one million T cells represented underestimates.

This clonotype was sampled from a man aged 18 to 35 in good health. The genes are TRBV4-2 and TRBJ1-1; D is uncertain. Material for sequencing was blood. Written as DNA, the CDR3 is TGTGCCAGCAGCCAAGGCAACACTATAATGAACACTGAAGCTTTCTTT. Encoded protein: CASSQGNTIMNTEAFF.